This T cell receptor (beta chain) was sequenced during a study of T cell changes during pregnancy in multiple sclerosis. Germline V gene data show CDR1 as LGHNA and CDR2 as YSLEER. This CDR3 is built from 17 residues. V was pared by 5 bases and J by 4 bases, with 23 bases between. The table came from immunoSEQ multiplex PCR; TCRdb's copy has only in-frame clones and leaves some out. The data show some 97,000 clones, around 93% seen once. The receptor was derived from a female donor with multiple sclerosis, enrolled in a pregnancy study. The gene calls are TRBV4-3 and TRBJ1-2; a weak D match, TRBD1 (5 bases). The specimen comprised peripheral blood, sampled after pregnancy. CDR3 amino acids: CASSSSFPTGRGYGYTF. The CDR3 nucleotides read TGCGCCAGCAGCTCGAGTTTCCCTACAGGACGTGGCTATGGCTACACCTTC.